This is a list of T cell receptor beta chains from one sample in a study of kidney transplant recipient with SARS-CoV-2 infection. TCRdb re-analysed the reads in MiXCR, keeping a single row per CDR3 protein. The data hold 200,000 to 300,000 distinct CDR3 sequences, with under 30% observed a single time. The material was a blood sample, obtained at baseline and between days 110 and 120 from a kidney transplant recipient. The receptors here all came from a male patient younger than 45 who had COVID-19 and was a kidney transplant recipient. Some T cells may be transferred from the graft donor. Each CDR3 is given with its conserved first and last residue. Fields, in order: D gene, V gene, clone size, J gene, CDR3 DNA, CDR3 protein. The D gene is left open where the match is weak. The listing skips clone size in some rows; elsewhere it reads once, few, many or a size class.

>TRBD2|TRBV7-3|NA|TRBJ2-3
TGTGCCAGCAGCTCGGGACTAGCGGGGGGCGCAGATACGCAGTATTTT
CASSSGLAGGADTQYF
>NA|TRBV5-1|many|TRBJ1-2
TGCGCCAGCAGCTTGGAATTTGTCGGCCATGGCTACACCTTC
CASSLEFVGHGYTF
>NA|TRBV4-2|NA|TRBJ1-2
TGTGCCAGCAGCTCCAGTTACAAAGGTCGAAAGACCTATGGCTACACCTTC
CASSSSYKGRKTYGYTF
>NA|TRBV5-5|NA|TRBJ1-2
TGTGCCAGCAGCGGATATGTCTCGCGAAAGACCTATGGCTACACCTTC
CASSGYVSRKTYGYTF
>NA|TRBV9|many|TRBJ2-2
TGTGCCAGCAGCGTAGTAGAGACGGCGAACACCGGGGAGCTGTTTTTT
CASSVVETANTGELFF
>NA|TRBV20-1|NA|TRBJ2-2
TGCAGTGCCAAAAGGCCGGGGGCCGGGGAGCTGTTTTTT
CSAKRPGAGELFF
>NA|TRBV3-1|NA|TRBJ1-4
TGTGCCAGCAACCAAGATTGGCAGTTTAATGAAAAGCTGTTTTTT
CASNQDWQFNEKLFF
>TRBD2|TRBV5-1|many|TRBJ2-7
TGCGCCAGCAGCCGGACTAGCGGGGACTCCTACGAGCAGTACTTC
CASSRTSGDSYEQYF
>NA|TRBV3-1|once|TRBJ2-2
TGTGCCAGCAGCCTTCAAGATCCCATTTCAGGCTTGACCGGGGAGCTGTTTTTT
CASSLQDPISGLTGELFF
>NA|TRBV12-3/TRBV12-4|many|TRBJ1-2
TGTGCCAGCAGTTGGTTGATCACAGCAGGAAAGACCTATGGCTACACCTTC
CASSWLITAGKTYGYTF
>NA|TRBV5-1|many|TRBJ1-6
TGCGCCAGCAGCTTAGATTCAGGGGATAATTCACCCCTCCACTTT
CASSLDSGDNSPLHF
>NA|TRBV3-1|many|TRBJ1-2
TGTGCCAGCAGCTATCGCATCACCCTTCGAAAGACCTATGGCTACACCTTC
CASSYRITLRKTYGYTF
>TRBD1|TRBV28|many|TRBJ2-7
TGTGCCAGCAGTTTTAAGGGGGCACTAAGAGAGCAGTACTTC
CASSFKGALREQYF
>NA|TRBV3-1|NA|TRBJ2-2
TGTGCCAGCAGCGCTGGGGGTCCCATTTCAGGCTTGACCGGGGAGCTGTTTTTT
CASSAGGPISGLTGELFF
>NA|TRBV5-1|many|TRBJ1-1
TGCGCCAGCAGCTTGTATTCGAACACTGAAGCTTTCTTT
CASSLYSNTEAFF
>NA|TRBV19|many|TRBJ1-5
TGTGCCCTCGGGGGTCTCAGCAATCAGCCCCAGCATTTT
CALGGLSNQPQHF
>NA|TRBV12-3/TRBV12-4|many|TRBJ2-7
TGTGCCAGCCTTGAAAGGGGGAAAGCCGAGCAGTACTTC
CASLERGKAEQYF
>TRBD1|TRBV6-2/TRBV6-3|many|TRBJ1-1
TGTGCCAGCAGTTACCAGGAGACAGGGGCGAACACTGAAGCTTTCTTT
CASSYQETGANTEAFF
>NA|TRBV5-1|NA|TRBJ1-6
TGCGCCAGCAGCTTGGCCGGTTCTAGCTCCTATAATTCATCCCTCCACTTT
CASSLAGSSSYNSSLHF
>NA|TRBV7-9|many|TRBJ1-2
TGTGCCAGCAGCAACCGAAAATACCATGGAAAGACCTATGGCTACACCTTC
CASSNRKYHGKTYGYTF
>NA|TRBV7-7|many|TRBJ1-2
TGTGCCAGCAGCGAGGTGCGTAAGTGCCGAAAGACCTATGGCTACACCTTC
CASSEVRKCRKTYGYTF
>TRBD1|TRBV7-2|many|TRBJ2-2
TGTGCCAGCAGCTCCCAGGGGGCGTTTTTTCCCGGGGAGCTGTTTTTT
CASSSQGAFFPGELFF
>NA|TRBV11-2|many|TRBJ1-1
TGTGCCAGCAGCTTAAGGGGGTCGAACACTGAAGCTTTCTTT
CASSLRGSNTEAFF
>NA|TRBV12-3/TRBV12-4|many|TRBJ2-7
TGTGCCAGCAGTTTCGGCGGCGAGCAGTACTTC
CASSFGGEQYF
>NA|TRBV5-1|many|TRBJ1-3
TGCGCCAGCAGCCCCCCCCATGGGGTTGGAAACACCATATATTTT
CASSPPHGVGNTIYF
>TRBD2|TRBV12-3/TRBV12-4|many|TRBJ2-3
TGTGCCAGCACTAGGGGAGGGGATACGCAGTATTTT
CASTRGGDTQYF
>NA|TRBV19|many|TRBJ1-1
TGTGCCAGTAGTCTCGTCCAGGGGATGAACACTGAAGCTTTCTTT
CASSLVQGMNTEAFF
>NA|TRBV20-1|NA|TRBJ2-3
TGCAGTGCTGCCTTAACGGCAGGGGCAGATACGCAGTATTTT
CSAALTAGADTQYF
>NA|TRBV9|few|TRBJ1-2
TGTGCCAGCCGTTACAGGTACTCAAGAAAGACCTATGGCTACACCTTC
CASRYRYSRKTYGYTF
>NA|TRBV28|many|TRBJ1-1
TGTGCCAGCAGTTCCCAGGACTCGCGGGGCACTGAAGCTTTCTTT
CASSSQDSRGTEAFF
>NA|TRBV6-2/TRBV6-3|NA|TRBJ2-4
TGTGCCAGCAGTTACTCTACTAGCTTCAACATTCAGTACTTC
CASSYSTSFNIQYF
>NA|TRBV24-1|many|TRBJ1-2
TGTGCCACCAGTTGTGGTGATAGTACCAGAAAGACCTATGGCTACACCTTC
CATSCGDSTRKTYGYTF
>NA|TRBV15|many|TRBJ1-2
TGTGCCACCAGCCCTTTTAGAAGGTGTGGAAAGACCTATGGCTACACCTTC
CATSPFRRCGKTYGYTF
>NA|TRBV2|few|TRBJ2-5
TGTGCCAGCAGACGGGCTAGCGTCCAAGAGACCCAGTACTTC
CASRRASVQETQYF
>NA|TRBV9|few|TRBJ2-7
TGTGCCAGCAACCACCCGAGAGGAACCTACGAGGTCTACGAGCAGTACTTC
CASNHPRGTYEVYEQYF
>NA|TRBV9|many|TRBJ2-2
TGTGCCAGCAGCCAGAGTACCGGGGAGCTGTTTTTT
CASSQSTGELFF
>TRBD2|TRBV5-3|few|TRBJ2-3
TGTGCCAGAAGTTATCCCGGGACTAGCGGGAACACAGATACGCAGTATTTT
CARSYPGTSGNTDTQYF
>NA|TRBV18|NA|TRBJ1-2
TGTGCCAGCTCACTTCAGGTCACCACCTATGGCTACACCTTC
CASSLQVTTYGYTF
>TRBD1|TRBV30|NA|TRBJ1-1
TGTGCCTGGAGAAAACAGGGGCGAACCGTTCCTGAAGCTTTCTTT
CAWRKQGRTVPEAFF
>NA|TRBV20-1|many|TRBJ2-7
TGCAGTGCTAGAGACCCCCAAGCGGGTAACGAGCAGTACTTC
CSARDPQAGNEQYF
>NA|TRBV6-9|once|TRBJ1-2
TGTGCCAGCAGTGTCGTCAAGCCTTACGGAAGGACCTATGGCTACACCTTC
CASSVVKPYGRTYGYTF
>NA|TRBV3-1|many|TRBJ2-2
TGTGCCAGCAGCAAAGCGGGTCCCATTTCAGGCTTGACCGGGGAGCTGTTTTTT
CASSKAGPISGLTGELFF
>NA|TRBV29-1|many|TRBJ1-6
TGCAGCGTTGGTTTATCACTCAATTCACCCCTCCACTTT
CSVGLSLNSPLHF
>TRBD1|TRBV14|many|TRBJ1-2
TGTGCCAGCAGCCCATGGGACAGGGGATATGGCTACACCTTC
CASSPWDRGYGYTF
>NA|TRBV5-4|many|TRBJ1-3
TGTGCCAGCAGCTCAACGACCCTGAGTGGAAACACCATATATTTT
CASSSTTLSGNTIYF
>NA|TRBV20-1|many|TRBJ2-7
TGCAGTGCTAGTCCCCCCGAACAGTACTACGAGCAGTACTTC
CSASPPEQYYEQYF
>NA|TRBV27|NA|TRBJ1-2
TGTGCCAGCAGTGGTAAAACTCCTGGCCGAAAGACCTATGGCTACACCTTC
CASSGKTPGRKTYGYTF
>TRBD2|TRBV19|NA|TRBJ2-1
TGTGCCAGTACCCTAATCCCGGGACTAGCGGGAGAAACAAAGGACAATGAGCAGTTCTTC
CASTLIPGLAGETKDNEQFF
>NA|TRBV15|many|TRBJ2-4
TGTGCCACCAGCAGATCAACAGTACTAGCCAAAAACATTCAGTACTTC
CATSRSTVLAKNIQYF